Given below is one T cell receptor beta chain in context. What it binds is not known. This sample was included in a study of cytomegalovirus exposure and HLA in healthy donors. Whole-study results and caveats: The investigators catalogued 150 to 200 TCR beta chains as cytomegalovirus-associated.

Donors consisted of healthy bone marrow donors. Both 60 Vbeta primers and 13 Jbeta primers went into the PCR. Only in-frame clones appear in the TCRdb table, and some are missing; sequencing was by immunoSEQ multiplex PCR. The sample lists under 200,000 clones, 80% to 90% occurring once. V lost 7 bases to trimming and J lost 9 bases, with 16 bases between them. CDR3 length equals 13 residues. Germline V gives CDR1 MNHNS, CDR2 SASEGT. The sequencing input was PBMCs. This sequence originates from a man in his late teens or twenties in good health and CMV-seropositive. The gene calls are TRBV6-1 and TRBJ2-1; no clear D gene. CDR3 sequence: CASTQYGDFEQFF. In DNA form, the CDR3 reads TGTGCCAGCACCCAATACGGAGATTTTGAGCAGTTCTTC.